This T cell receptor beta chain was sequenced for a study of breast tumors, draining lymph nodes, adjacent tissues. Axillary draining lymph nodes of breast cancer patients supplied the node samples. Study conclusions and caveats: Most tumor T cells seemingly derive from lymph node, then expand in tumor. Tumors had less TCR diversity than lymph nodes, more than nontumor tissue. That most tumor T cells come from lymph nodes remained unproven.

A note on this clonotype: Antigen: not known.

CDR3 length: 17 amino acids. The germline V gene encodes CDR1 DFQATT and CDR2 SNEGSKA (reference sequence). With V trimmed by 6 bases and J by 6 bases, 12 bases remained unmatched. TCRdb reanalysed the multiplex PCR reads using MiXCR and keeps one entry per CDR3 protein. The sample has approximately 180,000 distinct CDR3 sequences; about 33% are singletons. The receptor comes from a female donor with breast cancer. Some clones in this sample may be carry-over from other donors' samples. V usage is TRBV20-1 and J usage is TRBJ2-2; 14 bases are shared with TRBD2. The sequenced sample consisted of axillary lymph node tissue. The CDR3 reads CSARPSGLAGGPGELFF. The CDR3 nucleotides are TGCAGTGCGAGACCTTCCGGACTAGCGGGAGGTCCCGGGGAGCTGTTTTTT.